Given below is one T cell receptor (beta chain) in context. These data belong to a study of T cell changes during pregnancy in multiple sclerosis. CDR1 and CDR2 from the germline V gene are LNHDA and SQIVND (reference sequence). The V end lost 4 bases, the J end lost 2 bases, and 8 bases lay between the germline ends. This CDR3 is 13 amino acids long. Method: immunoSEQ multiplex PCR; TCRdb's copy keeps in-frame clones and lacks some. The table includes fewer than 60,000 clones, approximately 91% detected once. The source was peripheral blood, collected in the second trimester of pregnancy. This chain joins TRBV19 and TRBJ1-2; D is perhaps TRBD1 (5 bases). This clonotype was sampled from a female donor with multiple sclerosis, enrolled in a pregnancy study. The CDR3 bases are TGTGCCAGTAGTAGGCAGGGAAACTATGGCTACACCTTC. Amino acids: CASSRQGNYGYTF.